The clone carrying this T cell receptor (beta chain) appeared many times. No antigen is known for it. Libraries used 2 million unsorted PBMCs kept frozen in RNAlater. After removal of 5 bases from V and 8 bases from J, the junction contained 3 bases not matched to a gene. CDR3 length: 14 residues. These data belong to a study of neurological immune-mediated disorders. Broader study findings: Expanded clones shared no identical CDR3 amino acid sequences across subjects, which suggested private TCR-beta repertoires in all groups.

TCRdb re-analysed the 5' RACE reads in MiXCR, keeping a single row per CDR3 protein. The table lists roughly 70,000 distinct CDR3 sequences, roughly 4.5% of them singletons. The sequenced sample consisted of PBMCs. The chain links TRBV12-3 or TRBV12-4 to TRBJ2-7, with 16 bases lining up with TRBD2. The TCR sequence derives from a woman in her 70s with multiple sclerosis. The CDR3 reads CASSPGLAGGQQYF. The CDR3 DNA reads TGTGCCAGCAGTCCGGGACTAGCGGGAGGGCAGCAGTACTTC.